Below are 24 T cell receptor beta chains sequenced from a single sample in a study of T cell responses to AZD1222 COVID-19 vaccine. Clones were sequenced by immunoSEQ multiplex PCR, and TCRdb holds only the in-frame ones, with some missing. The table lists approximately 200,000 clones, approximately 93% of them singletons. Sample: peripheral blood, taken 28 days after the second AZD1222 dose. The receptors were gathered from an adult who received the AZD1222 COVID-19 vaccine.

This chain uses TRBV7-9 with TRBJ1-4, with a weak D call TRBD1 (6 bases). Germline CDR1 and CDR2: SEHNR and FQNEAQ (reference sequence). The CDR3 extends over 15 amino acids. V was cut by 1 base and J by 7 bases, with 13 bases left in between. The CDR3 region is CASSLESGGREKLFF. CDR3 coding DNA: TGTGCCAGCAGCTTAGAGAGTGGGGGCCGTGAAAAACTGTTTTTT. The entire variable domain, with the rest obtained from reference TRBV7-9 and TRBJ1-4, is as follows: DTGVSQNPRHKITKRGQNVTFRCDPISEHNRLYWYRQTLGQGPEFLTYFQNEAQLEKSRLLSDRFSAERPKGSFSTLEIQRTEQGDSAMYLCASSLESGGREKLFFGSGTQLSVL.

CDR3 amino acids: CASSARGGDEQYF. The CDR3 region has the DNA TGTGCCAGCAGCGCCCGGGGAGGCGACGAGCAGTACTTC. The chain combines TRBV7-2 with TRBJ2-7, with D possibly matching TRBD2 (6 bases). This CDR3 is built from 13 residues. Germline CDR1 and CDR2: SGHTA and FQGNSA. V was pared by 5 bases and J by 5 bases, with 13 bases between. Drawing the rest from reference TRBV7-2 and TRBJ2-7, the complete variable domain is GAGVSQSPSNKVTEKGKDVELRCDPISGHTALYWYRQSLGQGLEFLIYFQGNSAPDKSGLPSDRFSAERTGGSVSTLTIQRTQQEDSAVYLCASSARGGDEQYFGPGTRLTVT.

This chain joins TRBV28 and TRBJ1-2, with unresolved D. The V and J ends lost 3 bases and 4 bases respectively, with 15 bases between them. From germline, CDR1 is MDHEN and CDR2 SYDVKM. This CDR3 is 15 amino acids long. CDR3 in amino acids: CASSLSFRRSYGYTF. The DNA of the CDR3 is TGTGCCAGCAGTTTGAGCTTTCGGCGCAGCTATGGCTACACCTTC.

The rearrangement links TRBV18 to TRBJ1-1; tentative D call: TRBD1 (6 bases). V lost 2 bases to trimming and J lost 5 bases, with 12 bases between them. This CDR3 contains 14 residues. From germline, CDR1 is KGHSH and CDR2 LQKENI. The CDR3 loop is CASSPEGGQTEAFF. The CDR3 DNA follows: TGTGCCAGCTCACCAGAGGGGGGGCAAACTGAAGCTTTCTTT.

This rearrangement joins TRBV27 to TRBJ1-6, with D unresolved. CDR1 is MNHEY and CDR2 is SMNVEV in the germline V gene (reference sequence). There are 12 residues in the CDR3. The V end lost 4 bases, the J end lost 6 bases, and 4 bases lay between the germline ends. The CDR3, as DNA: TGTGCCAGCAGTTCGGTTAATTCACCCCTCCACTTT. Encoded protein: CASSSVNSPLHF.

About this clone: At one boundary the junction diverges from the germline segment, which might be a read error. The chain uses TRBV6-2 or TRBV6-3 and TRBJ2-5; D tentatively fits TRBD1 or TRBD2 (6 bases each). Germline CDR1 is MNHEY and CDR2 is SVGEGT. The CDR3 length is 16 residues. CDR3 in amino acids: CAGSYSTRGLQETQYF. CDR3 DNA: TGTGCCGGCAGTTACTCTACTCGGGGGCTCCAAGAGACCCAGTACTTC.

The CDR3 DNA follows: TGTGCCAGCAGCGCTACTAACGGACTCCCCTACGAGCAGTACTTC. Translating gives CASSATNGLPYEQYF. This sequence joins TRBV9 and TRBJ2-7; a possible D gene is TRBD2 (5 bases). V lost 3 bases and J lost 2, with 15 bases in between. Germline CDR1 is SGDLS and CDR2 is YYNGEE. This CDR3 comprises 15 residues.

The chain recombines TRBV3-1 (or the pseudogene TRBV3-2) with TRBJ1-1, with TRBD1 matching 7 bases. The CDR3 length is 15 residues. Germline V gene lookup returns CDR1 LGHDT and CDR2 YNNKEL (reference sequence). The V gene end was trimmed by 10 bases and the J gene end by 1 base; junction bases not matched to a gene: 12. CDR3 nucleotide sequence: TGTGCCACCCAAGAGGGGGCCTCTGGGAACACTGAAGCTTTCTTT. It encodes CATQEGASGNTEAFF.

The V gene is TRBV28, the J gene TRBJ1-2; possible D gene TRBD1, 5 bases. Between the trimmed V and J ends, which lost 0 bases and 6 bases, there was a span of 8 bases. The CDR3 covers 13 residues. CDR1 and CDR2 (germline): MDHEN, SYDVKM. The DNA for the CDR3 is TGTGCCAGCAGTTTATGGGCCAGGGATGGCTACACCTTC. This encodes CASSLWARDGYTF.

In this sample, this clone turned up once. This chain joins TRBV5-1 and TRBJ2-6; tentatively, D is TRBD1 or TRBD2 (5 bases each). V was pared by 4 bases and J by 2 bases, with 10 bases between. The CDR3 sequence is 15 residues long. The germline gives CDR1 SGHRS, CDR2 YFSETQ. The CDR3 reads CASSGGVAGANVLTF. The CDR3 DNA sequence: TGCGCCAGCAGCGGGGGAGTAGCTGGGGCCAACGTCCTGACTTTC.

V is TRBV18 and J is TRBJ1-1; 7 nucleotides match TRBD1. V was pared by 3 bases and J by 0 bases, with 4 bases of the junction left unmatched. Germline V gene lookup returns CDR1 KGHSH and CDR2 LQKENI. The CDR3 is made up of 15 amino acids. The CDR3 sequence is CASSPSGTVNTEAFF. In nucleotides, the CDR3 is TGTGCCAGCTCACCCTCCGGGACAGTGAACACTGAAGCTTTCTTT.

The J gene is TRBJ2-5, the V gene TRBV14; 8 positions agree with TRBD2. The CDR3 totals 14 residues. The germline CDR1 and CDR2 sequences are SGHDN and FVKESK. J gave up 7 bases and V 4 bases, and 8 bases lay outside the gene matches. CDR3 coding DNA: TGTGCCAGCAGCCCGGGACTAGTCTACGGGACCCAGTACTTC. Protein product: CASSPGLVYGTQYF.

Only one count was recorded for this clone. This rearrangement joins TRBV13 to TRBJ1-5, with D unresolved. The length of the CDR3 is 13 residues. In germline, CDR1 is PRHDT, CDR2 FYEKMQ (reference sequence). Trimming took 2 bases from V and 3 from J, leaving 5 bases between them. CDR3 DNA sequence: TGTGCCAGCAGCTTATCCCCCAATCAGCCCCAGCATTTT. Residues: CASSLSPNQPQHF. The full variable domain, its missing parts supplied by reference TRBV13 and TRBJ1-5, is AAGVIQSPRHLIKEKRETATLKCYPIPRHDTVYWYQQGPGQDPQFLISFYEKMQSDKGSIPDRFSAQQFSDYHSELNMSSLELGDSALYFCASSLSPNQPQHFGDGTRLSIL.

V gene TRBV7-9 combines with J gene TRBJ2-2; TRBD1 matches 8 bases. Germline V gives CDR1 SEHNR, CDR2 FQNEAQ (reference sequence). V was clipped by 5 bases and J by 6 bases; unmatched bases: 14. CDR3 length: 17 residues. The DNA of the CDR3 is TGTGCCAGCAGCACAACCTACCGGACAGGGAAGGCCGGGGAGCTGTTTTTT. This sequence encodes CASSTTYRTGKAGELFF.

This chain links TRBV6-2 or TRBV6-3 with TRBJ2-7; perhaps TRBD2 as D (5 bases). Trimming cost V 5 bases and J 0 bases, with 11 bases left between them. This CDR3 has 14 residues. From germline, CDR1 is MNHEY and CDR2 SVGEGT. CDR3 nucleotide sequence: TGTGCCAGCAGTCTCCGGGGTCGCTCCTACGAGCAGTACTTC. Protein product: CASSLRGRSYEQYF.

The chain's CDR3 is CASSQDHQRTGLYNEQFF. CDR3 DNA: TGTGCCAGCAGCCAAGATCATCAAAGGACAGGGCTTTACAATGAGCAGTTCTTC. The rearrangement joins TRBV4-2 to TRBJ2-1; 8 positions agree with TRBD1. Germline loops: CDR1 LGHNA, CDR2 YNFKEQ. With 0 bases clipped from V and 4 bases from J, the junction kept 11 bases outside the gene matches. This CDR3 comprises 18 residues.

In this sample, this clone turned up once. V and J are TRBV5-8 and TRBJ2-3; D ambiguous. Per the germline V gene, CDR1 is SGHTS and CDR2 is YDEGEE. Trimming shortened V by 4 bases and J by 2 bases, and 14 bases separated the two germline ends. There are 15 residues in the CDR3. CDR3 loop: CASSPGTAPTDTQYF. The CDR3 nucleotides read TGTGCCAGCAGCCCAGGAACCGCTCCCACAGATACGCAGTATTTT.

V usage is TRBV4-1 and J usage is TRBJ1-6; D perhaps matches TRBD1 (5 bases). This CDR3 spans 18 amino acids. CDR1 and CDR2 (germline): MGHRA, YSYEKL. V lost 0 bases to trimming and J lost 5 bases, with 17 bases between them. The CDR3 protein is CASSQDRAGFADNSPLHF. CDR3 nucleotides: TGCGCCAGCAGCCAAGATCGGGCAGGGTTCGCAGATAATTCACCCCTCCACTTT.

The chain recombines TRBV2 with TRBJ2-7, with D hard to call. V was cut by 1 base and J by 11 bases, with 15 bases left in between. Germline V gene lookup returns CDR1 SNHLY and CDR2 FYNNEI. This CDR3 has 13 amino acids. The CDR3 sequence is CASSEGGPTVEYF. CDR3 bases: TGTGCCAGCAGTGAAGGTGGACCGACGGTGGAGTACTTC.

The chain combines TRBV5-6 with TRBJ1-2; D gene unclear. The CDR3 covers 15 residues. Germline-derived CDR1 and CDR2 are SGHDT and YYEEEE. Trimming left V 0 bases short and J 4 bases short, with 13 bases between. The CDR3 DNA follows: TGTGCCAGCAGCTTGGTGCCGGGGAAGGCCTATGGCTACACCTTC. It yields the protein CASSLVPGKAYGYTF.

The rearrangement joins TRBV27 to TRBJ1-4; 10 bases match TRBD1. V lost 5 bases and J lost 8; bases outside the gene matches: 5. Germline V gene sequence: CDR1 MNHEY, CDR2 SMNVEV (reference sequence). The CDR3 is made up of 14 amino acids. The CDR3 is CASSPGTGDEKLFF. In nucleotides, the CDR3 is TGTGCCAGCAGTCCCGGGACAGGGGACGAAAAACTGTTTTTT.

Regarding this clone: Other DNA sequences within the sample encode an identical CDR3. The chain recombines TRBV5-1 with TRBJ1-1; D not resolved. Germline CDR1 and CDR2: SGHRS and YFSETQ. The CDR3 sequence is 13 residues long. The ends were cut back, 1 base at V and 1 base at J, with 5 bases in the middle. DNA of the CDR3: TGCGCCAGCAGCTTGACGGGGAACACTGAAGCTTTCTTT. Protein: CASSLTGNTEAFF.

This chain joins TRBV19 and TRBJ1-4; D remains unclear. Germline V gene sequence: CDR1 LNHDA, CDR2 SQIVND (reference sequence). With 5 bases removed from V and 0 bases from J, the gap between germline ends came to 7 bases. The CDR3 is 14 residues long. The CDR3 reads CASSLQATNEKLFF. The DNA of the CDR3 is TGTGCCAGTAGTCTGCAAGCAACTAATGAAAAACTGTTTTTT.

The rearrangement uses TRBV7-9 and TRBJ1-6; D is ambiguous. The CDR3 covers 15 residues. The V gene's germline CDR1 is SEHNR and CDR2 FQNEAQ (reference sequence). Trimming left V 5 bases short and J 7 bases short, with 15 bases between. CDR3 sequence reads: CASSPGSGPNSPLHF. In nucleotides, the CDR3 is TGTGCCAGCAGCCCGGGTTCCGGCCCAAATTCACCCCTCCACTTT.